A single count supports the clone carrying this T cell receptor (beta chain). What it binds is not known. Libraries were prepared by immunoSEQ multiplex PCR; TCRdb keeps only in-frame clonotypes and omits some of them. Among about 770,000 clones listed, approximately 72% were seen once. The CDR3 spans 16 residues. V was pared by 3 bases and J by 2 bases, with 18 bases between. The sample is drawn from a study of shared clonotypes between healthy human individuals. Study outcomes and limitations: Generally, naive subsets came out with larger estimated richness than memory subsets.

This receptor was obtained from a woman in her twenties or thirties in good health. The rearrangement uses TRBV5-3 and TRBJ2-7; no firm D call. TRBV5-3 is annotated as an ORF whose role is uncertain. Sequencing was performed on memory CD4+ T cells sorted from blood. Stated subset: CD45RA-negative fraction. CDR3 DNA sequence: TGTGCCAGAAGCTCGAAGACCGGCGCAAAAGCCTACGAGCAGTACTTC. The encoded protein is CARSSKTGAKAYEQYF.